Given below is one T cell receptor (beta chain) in context. All the donors were Caucasian adults who lived in Nashville, Tennessee. With unsorted samples, genomic DNA was obtained from 89 million or so PBMCs. The sample is drawn from a study of shared clonotypes between healthy human individuals. About the research overall: The study enrolled a couple of women and a few men aged 18 to 49.

Generated by immunoSEQ multiplex PCR, the TCRdb table keeps only in-frame clones and is missing some. The sample has some 480,000 clones; 65% to 80% are singletons. Trimming left V 1 base short and J 6 bases short, with 10 bases between. The germline V gene has CDR1 MGHDK and CDR2 SYGVNS. The CDR3 runs to 14 residues. The receptor was derived from a middle-aged woman in good health. Some clones in this sample may be carry-over from other donors' samples. The sample taken for sequencing was PBMCs. The rearrangement joins TRBV25-1 to TRBJ1-5, with D possibly matching TRBD1 (5 bases). CDR3 region: CASSESGESQPQHF. The CDR3 region has the DNA TGTGCCAGCAGTGAATCGGGGGAGAGTCAGCCCCAGCATTTT.